The 24 T cell receptor beta chains below were found in one sample sequenced in a study of radiation and T cells in renal cell carcinoma. The assay was immunoSEQ multiplex PCR, and TCRdb's table has in-frame clones only and misses some. The sample lists just over 95,000 clones; approximately 86% were seen once. Time point in this sample: baseline pretreatment blood. Specified treatment: 15 Gy SBRT to primary tumor, nephrectomy 4 weeks later. The input for sequencing was blood, taken from a patient whose treatment included radiotherapy and nephrectomy. The receptors come from a man aged 45 to 65 with renal cell carcinoma.

The V call is TRBV13, the J call TRBJ2-3, with TRBD1 matching over 7 bases. With 2 bases clipped from V and 1 base from J, the junction kept 3 bases outside the gene matches. CDR1 and CDR2 (germline): PRHDT, FYEKMQ (reference sequence). CDR3 size: 15 residues. Here the CDR3 DNA reads TGTGCCAGCAGCTTAAGGGGGCCTGGCACAGATACGCAGTATTTT. Translating it yields CASSLRGPGTDTQYF.

The gene calls are TRBV4-1 and TRBJ2-7, with D possibly TRBD2 on 7 matching bases. The V and J ends lost 3 bases and 4 bases respectively, with 13 bases between them. Germline V gene lookup returns CDR1 MGHRA and CDR2 YSYEKL. There are 14 residues in the CDR3. The CDR3 region is CASSQGGPGYEQYF. The CDR3 bases are TGCGCCAGCAGCCAGGGGGGGCCAGGGTACGAGCAGTACTTC.

V and J are TRBV5-1 and TRBJ1-1; D is unclear. The CDR3 spans 14 residues. Germline CDR1 SGHRS, CDR2 YFSETQ. Trimming stripped 1 base from V and 1 base from J, with 8 bases between. The CDR3 loop reads CASSLQESNTEAFF. DNA of the CDR3: TGCGCCAGCAGCTTGCAGGAATCGAACACTGAAGCTTTCTTT.

The V and J genes are TRBV2 and TRBJ2-7; D possibly corresponds to TRBD1 (5 bases). The CDR3 totals 13 residues. Trimming left V 6 bases short and J 6 bases short, with 15 bases between. CDR1 SNHLY and CDR2 FYNNEI come from the germline V gene. The CDR3 here is CASRSSLDSEQYF. CDR3 in DNA: TGTGCCAGCAGATCCAGCCTAGACAGCGAGCAGTACTTC.

J is TRBJ2-3 and V is TRBV10-3; 8 bases line up with TRBD2. The CDR3 totals 16 residues. Per germline, CDR1 ENHRY and CDR2 SYGVKD. The V gene end was trimmed by 6 bases and the J gene end by 4 bases; junction bases not matched to a gene: 12. The CDR3 DNA follows: TGTGCCATCAGGAAAGGGGGTAGCGGGACGTCAGATACGCAGTATTTT. Its translation: CAIRKGGSGTSDTQYF.

This clone has just a few counts. CDR3 sequence reads: CASGRANYGYTF. The CDR3 DNA reads TGTGCCAGCGGGAGGGCTAACTATGGCTACACCTTC. J is TRBJ1-2 and V is TRBV27; unclear D gene. The CDR3 sequence is 12 residues long. V was shortened by 8 bases and J by 0 bases, with 7 bases between the two germline ends. Germline-derived CDR1 and CDR2 are MNHEY and SMNVEV (reference sequence).

The chain combines TRBV10-1 with TRBJ1-1; 8 nucleotides match TRBD1. V lost 0 bases, J lost 3 bases, and 6 bases stayed unmatched. The length of the CDR3 is 16 residues. Germline loops: CDR1 WNHNN, CDR2 SYGVQD (reference sequence). The CDR3 reads CASSESRQGIHTEAFF. DNA of the CDR3: TGCGCCAGCAGTGAGTCAAGACAGGGGATTCACACTGAAGCTTTCTTT.

This chain connects TRBV5-1 to TRBJ2-3; perhaps TRBD1 as D (5 bases). Germline CDR1 reads SGHRS; CDR2 reads YFSETQ. V was cut by 4 bases and J by 3 bases, with 18 bases left in between. The CDR3 is 16 amino acids. Here the CDR3 reads CASSHNPGFGTDTQYF. The CDR3 DNA reads as TGCGCCAGCAGCCATAACCCAGGGTTTGGAACAGATACGCAGTATTTT.

This chain uses TRBV11-2 with TRBJ1-4; the D gene is possibly TRBD1 (6 bases). The CDR3 extends over 16 amino acids. Germline-derived CDR1 and CDR2 are SGHAT and FQNNGV. The V gene lost 4 bases and the J gene lost 6 bases, with 18 bases spanning the gap. The CDR3 protein is CASSSGGGILHEKLFF. Here the CDR3 DNA reads TGTGCCAGCAGCTCGGGGGGCGGGATCCTCCATGAAAAACTGTTTTTT.

This chain uses TRBV27 with TRBJ2-7, with 7 bases that match TRBD1. The CDR3 contains 14 residues. The trim removed 6 bases at V and 5 bases at J, leaving 10 bases unmatched. From germline, CDR1 is MNHEY and CDR2 SMNVEV (reference sequence). The CDR3 is CASSYDRVVDEQYF. DNA of the CDR3: TGTGCCAGCAGCTATGACAGGGTTGTTGACGAGCAGTACTTC.

J is TRBJ1-6 and V is TRBV10-2, with 7 bases matching TRBD1. The CDR3 consists of 14 residues. J gave up 6 bases and V 5 bases, and 4 bases lay outside the gene matches. Germline V gene data show CDR1 as WSHSY and CDR2 as SAAADI. CDR3 in DNA: TGCGCCAGCAGTACCAACAGGGGTAATTCACCCCTCCACTTT. Its protein product is CASSTNRGNSPLHF.

This clone appeared a single time. The rearrangement joins TRBV4-1 to TRBJ1-2; TRBD1 might be the D (6 bases). Germline V gene sequence: CDR1 MGHRA, CDR2 YSYEKL. Trimming removed 0 bases from V and 4 bases from J, with 12 bases in between. There are 15 residues in the CDR3. The CDR3: CASSQEGGSIYGYTF. In DNA form, the CDR3 reads TGCGCCAGCAGCCAAGAGGGGGGCTCCATCTATGGCTACACCTTC.

The rearrangement joins TRBV30 to TRBJ2-5; D could derive from TRBD1 or TRBD2 (6 bases each). The CDR3 loop spans 13 amino acids. Trimming took off 4 bases at V and 4 bases at J, with 13 bases between the two ends. Per the germline V gene, CDR1 is GTSNPN and CDR2 is SVGIG (reference sequence). CDR3 coding DNA: TGTGCCTGGACCCTGGGGGGCTTAGAGACCCAGTACTTC. It encodes CAWTLGGLETQYF.

The chain links TRBV9 to TRBJ2-1; D not certain. Per the germline V gene, CDR1 is SGDLS and CDR2 is YYNGEE. The V end lost 1 base, the J end lost 9 bases, and 11 bases lay between the germline ends. The CDR3 consists of 13 residues. The CDR3 sequence is CASSVLYDGEQFF. The CDR3 DNA reads as TGTGCCAGCAGCGTATTGTACGATGGTGAGCAGTTCTTC.

The genes are TRBV6-5 and TRBJ2-7; 9 positions agree with TRBD2. V lost 0 bases, J lost 0 bases, and 3 bases stayed unmatched. Looked up from germline, CDR1 is MNHEY and CDR2 is SVGAGI. The CDR3 has 16 residues. Here the CDR3 DNA reads TGTGCCAGCAGTTACTCGTTGCGGGGGGGCTCCTACGAGCAGTACTTC. Protein: CASSYSLRGGSYEQYF.

J is TRBJ1-1 and V is TRBV6-5, with no clear D. The CDR3 consists of 15 residues. Germline V gene sequence: CDR1 MNHEY, CDR2 SVGAGI. V was pared by 6 bases and J by 1 base, with 15 bases between. As DNA, the CDR3 is TGTGCCAGCAGCCGGGAGGGCAGTCCGAACACTGAAGCTTTCTTT. This sequence encodes CASSREGSPNTEAFF.

This rearrangement joins TRBV28 to TRBJ2-7, with a possible D match to TRBD2 (5 bases). Germline CDR1 and CDR2: MDHEN and SYDVKM. The CDR3 length is 13 residues. The ends were cut back, 9 bases at V and 0 bases at J, with 12 bases in the middle. CDR3 DNA sequence: TGTGCCAGTGAACCGGGAAGCTCCTACGAGCAGTACTTC. This sequence encodes CASEPGSSYEQYF.

V gene TRBV30 combines with J gene TRBJ2-7; D perhaps matches TRBD1 (6 bases). This CDR3 is 13 amino acids long. Trimming removed 3 bases at V and 4 bases at J, with 13 bases between. Germline CDR1 and CDR2: GTSNPN and SVGIG (reference sequence). In DNA form, the CDR3 reads TGTGCCTGGAGGAACAGGGATAGGTACGAGCAGTACTTC. Translating gives CAWRNRDRYEQYF.

This clone was recorded a few times. CDR3: CASSLDGTGNSYEQYF. The CDR3, as DNA: TGCGCCAGCAGCTTGGACGGGACAGGGAATTCCTACGAGCAGTACTTC. The chain carries TRBV5-1 and TRBJ2-7; 9 positions match TRBD1. CDR1 is SGHRS, CDR2 YFSETQ, per germline. V trimming: 0 bases; J trimming: 1 base; junction bases outside the gene matches: 5. The length of the CDR3 is 16 residues.

The rearrangement links TRBV5-8 to TRBJ1-2; 8 bases fit TRBD1. CDR3 length: 15 amino acids. Germline assignment: CDR1 SGHTS and CDR2 YDEGEE. The V gene end was trimmed by 4 bases and the J gene end by 8 bases; junction bases not matched to a gene: 13. Here the CDR3 reads CASSLDRGAVDGYTF. Written as DNA, the CDR3 is TGTGCCAGCAGCCTCGACAGGGGAGCAGTGGACGGCTACACCTTC.

This chain joins TRBV27 and TRBJ1-1; D perhaps matches TRBD1 (5 bases). The CDR3 runs 12 residues. V was clipped by 0 bases and J by 10 bases, with 9 bases between them. Germline CDR1 is MNHEY and CDR2 is SMNVEV (reference sequence). The CDR3 sequence is CASSLSGGTAFF. Here the CDR3 DNA reads TGTGCCAGCAGTTTATCTGGGGGGACAGCTTTCTTT.

This chain uses TRBV19 with TRBJ2-6; 8 bases are a match to TRBD1. Germline-derived CDR1 and CDR2 are LNHDA and SQIVND (reference sequence). Germline trimming cut 4 bases from V and 4 bases from J; bases unmatched to any gene: 6. This CDR3 has 16 residues. The CDR3 sequence: CASSNSRGRGANVLTF. CDR3 DNA sequence: TGTGCCAGTAGTAACAGCAGGGGGCGCGGGGCCAACGTCCTGACTTTC.

This rearrangement joins TRBV5-1 to TRBJ1-2, with D maybe TRBD1 (5 bases). This CDR3 is 16 amino acids long. V dropped 3 bases and J dropped 3 bases, with 18 bases sitting between them. Per germline, CDR1 SGHRS and CDR2 YFSETQ. DNA for the CDR3: TGCGCCAGCAGCTCCGCTTCTGGGGCGGGGGACTATGGCTACACCTTC. Residues: CASSSASGAGDYGYTF. Based on the CDR3 plus reference TRBV5-1 and TRBJ1-2, the full variable domain is KAGVTQTPRYLIKTRGQQVTLSCSPISGHRSVSWYQQTPGQGLQFLFEYFSETQRNKGNFPGRFSGRQFSNSRSEMNVSTLELGDSALYLCASSSASGAGDYGYTFGSGTRLTVV.

The CDR3, as DNA: TGTGCCAGCAGTTTGGACAGGGTCAACACTGAAGCTTTCTTT. It translates to CASSLDRVNTEAFF. V and J are TRBV27 and TRBJ1-1; the match to TRBD1 covers 8 bases. Looked up from germline, CDR1 is MNHEY and CDR2 is SMNVEV (reference sequence). J lost 2 bases, V lost 3 bases, and 2 bases had no gene match. The CDR3 consists of 14 residues.